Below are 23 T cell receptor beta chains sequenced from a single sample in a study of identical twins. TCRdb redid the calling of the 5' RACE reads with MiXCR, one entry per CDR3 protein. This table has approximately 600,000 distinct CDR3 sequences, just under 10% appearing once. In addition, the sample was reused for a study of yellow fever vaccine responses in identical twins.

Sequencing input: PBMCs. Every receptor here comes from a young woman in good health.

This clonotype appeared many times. The CDR3 protein is CASSLRPDRASYEQYF. CDR3 coding DNA: TGCGCCAGCAGCTTGCGGCCGGACAGGGCCTCCTACGAGCAGTACTTC. The chain combines TRBV5-1 with TRBJ2-7; 8 bases are shared with TRBD1. Trimming cost V 1 base and J 0 bases; bases outside gene matches: 6. The germline CDR1 and CDR2 sequences are SGHRS and YFSETQ. This CDR3 spans 16 amino acids. The variable domain in full, with the rest retrieved from reference TRBV5-1 and TRBJ2-7, is KAGVTQTPRYLIKTRGQQVTLSCSPISGHRSVSWYQQTPGQGLQFLFEYFSETQRNKGNFPGRFSGRQFSNSRSEMNVSTLELGDSALYLCASSLRPDRASYEQYFGPGTRLTVT.

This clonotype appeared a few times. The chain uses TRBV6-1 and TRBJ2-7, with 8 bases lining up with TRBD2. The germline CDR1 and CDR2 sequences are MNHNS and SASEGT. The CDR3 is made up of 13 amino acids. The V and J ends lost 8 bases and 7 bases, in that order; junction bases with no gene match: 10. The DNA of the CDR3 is TGTGCCAGCGTGCCGGGGGGGCGTCGGGAGCAGTACTTC. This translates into CASVPGGRREQYF.

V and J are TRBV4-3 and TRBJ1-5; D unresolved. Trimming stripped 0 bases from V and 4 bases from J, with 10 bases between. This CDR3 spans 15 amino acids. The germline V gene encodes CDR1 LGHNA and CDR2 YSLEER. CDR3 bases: TGCGCCAGCAGCCAAGATCGGGCAGCTAATCAGCCCCAGCATTTT. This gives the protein CASSQDRAANQPQHF.

CDR3: CASSVGLAGVGEQYF. The CDR3 nucleotides are TGTGCCAGCAGCGTAGGGCTAGCGGGAGTAGGCGAGCAGTACTTC. The V gene is TRBV9, the J gene TRBJ2-7, with 10 positions matching TRBD2. The J segment lost 6 bases and the V segment lost 0 bases, leaving 6 bases of the junction unmatched. Germline lookup yields CDR1 SGDLS and CDR2 YYNGEE. This CDR3 spans 15 amino acids.

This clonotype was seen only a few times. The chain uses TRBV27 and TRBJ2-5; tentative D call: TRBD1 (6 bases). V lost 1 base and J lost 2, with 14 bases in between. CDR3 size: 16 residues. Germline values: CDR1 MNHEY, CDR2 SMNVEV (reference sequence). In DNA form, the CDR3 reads TGTGCCAGCAGTTTATTTTTCAGGGGTCAGCAAGAGACCCAGTACTTC. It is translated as CASSLFFRGQQETQYF.

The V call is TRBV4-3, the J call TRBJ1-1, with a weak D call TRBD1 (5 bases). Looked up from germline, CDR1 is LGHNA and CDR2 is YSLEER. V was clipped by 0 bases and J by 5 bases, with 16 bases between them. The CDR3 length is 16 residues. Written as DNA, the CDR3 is TGCGCCAGCAGCCAAGATCATCCTCCATGGGGGACTGAAGCTTTCTTT. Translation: CASSQDHPPWGTEAFF.

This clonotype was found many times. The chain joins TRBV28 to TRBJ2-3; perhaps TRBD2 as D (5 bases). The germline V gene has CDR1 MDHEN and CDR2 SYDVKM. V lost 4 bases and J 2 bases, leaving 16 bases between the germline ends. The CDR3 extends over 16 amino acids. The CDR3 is CASSYRPPGNTDTQYF. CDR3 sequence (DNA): TGTGCCAGCAGTTACCGCCCCCCGGGAAACACAGATACGCAGTATTTT.

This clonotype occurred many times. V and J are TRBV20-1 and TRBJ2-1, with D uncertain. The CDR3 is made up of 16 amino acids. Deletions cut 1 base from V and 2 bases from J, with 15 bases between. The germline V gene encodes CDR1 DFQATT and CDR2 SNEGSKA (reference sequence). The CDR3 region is CSARVFLQPAYNEQFF. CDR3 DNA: TGCAGTGCTAGAGTTTTCTTGCAGCCGGCCTACAATGAGCAGTTCTTC.

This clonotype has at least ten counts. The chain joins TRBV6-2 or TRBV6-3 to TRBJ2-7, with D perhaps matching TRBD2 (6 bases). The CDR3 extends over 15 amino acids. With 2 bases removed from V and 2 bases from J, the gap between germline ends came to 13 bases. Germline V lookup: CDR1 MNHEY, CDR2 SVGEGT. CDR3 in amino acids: CASSYSAGSAYEQYF. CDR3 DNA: TGTGCCAGCAGTTACAGTGCGGGATCAGCCTACGAGCAGTACTTC.

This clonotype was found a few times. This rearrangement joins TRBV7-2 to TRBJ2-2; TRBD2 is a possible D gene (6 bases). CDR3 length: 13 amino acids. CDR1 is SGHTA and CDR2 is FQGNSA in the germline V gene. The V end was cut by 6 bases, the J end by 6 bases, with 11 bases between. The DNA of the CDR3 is TGTGCCAGCAGAACCGGGAGCCCCGGGGAGCTGTTTTTT. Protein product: CASRTGSPGELFF.

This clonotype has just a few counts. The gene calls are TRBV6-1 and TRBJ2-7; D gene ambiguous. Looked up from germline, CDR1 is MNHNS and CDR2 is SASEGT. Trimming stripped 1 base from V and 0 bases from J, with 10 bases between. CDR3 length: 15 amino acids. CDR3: CASSEEVEISYEQYF. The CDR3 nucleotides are TGTGCCAGCAGTGAAGAGGTGGAAATCTCCTACGAGCAGTACTTC.

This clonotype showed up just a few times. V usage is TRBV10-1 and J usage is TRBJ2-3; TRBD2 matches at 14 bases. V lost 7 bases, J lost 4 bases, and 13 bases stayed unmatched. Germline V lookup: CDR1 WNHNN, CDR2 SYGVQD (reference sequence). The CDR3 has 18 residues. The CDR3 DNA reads TGCGCCAGCACCCGTGGGACTAGCGGGAGCATGGGGGCAGATACGCAGTATTTT. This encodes CASTRGTSGSMGADTQYF.

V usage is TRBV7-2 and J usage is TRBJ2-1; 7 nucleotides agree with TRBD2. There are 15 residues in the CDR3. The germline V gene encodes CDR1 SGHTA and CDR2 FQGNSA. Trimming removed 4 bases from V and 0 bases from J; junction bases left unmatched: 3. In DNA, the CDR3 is TGTGCCAGCAGCTCTCTAGCGGCCTCCTACAATGAGCAGTTCTTC. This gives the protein CASSSLAASYNEQFF.

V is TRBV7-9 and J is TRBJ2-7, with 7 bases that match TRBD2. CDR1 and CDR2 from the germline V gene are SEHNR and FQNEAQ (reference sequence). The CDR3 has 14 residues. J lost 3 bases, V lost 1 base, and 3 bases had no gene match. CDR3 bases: TGTGCCAGCAGCTTAGAAAGCGGGGACTACGAGCAGTACTTC. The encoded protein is CASSLESGDYEQYF.

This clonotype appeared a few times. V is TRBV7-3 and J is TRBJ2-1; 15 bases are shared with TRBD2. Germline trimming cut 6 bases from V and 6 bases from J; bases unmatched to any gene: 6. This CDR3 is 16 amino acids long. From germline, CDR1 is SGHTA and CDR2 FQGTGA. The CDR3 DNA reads TGTGCCAGCAGTTTGATGGGACTAGCGGGGGGCAATGAGCAGTTCTTC. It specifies CASSLMGLAGGNEQFF.

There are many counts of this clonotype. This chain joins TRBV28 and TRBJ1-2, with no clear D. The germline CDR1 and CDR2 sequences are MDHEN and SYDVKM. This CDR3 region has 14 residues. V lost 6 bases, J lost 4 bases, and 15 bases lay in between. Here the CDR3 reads CASSPLGAGYGYTF. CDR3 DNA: TGTGCCAGCAGCCCCTTGGGAGCAGGCTATGGCTACACCTTC.

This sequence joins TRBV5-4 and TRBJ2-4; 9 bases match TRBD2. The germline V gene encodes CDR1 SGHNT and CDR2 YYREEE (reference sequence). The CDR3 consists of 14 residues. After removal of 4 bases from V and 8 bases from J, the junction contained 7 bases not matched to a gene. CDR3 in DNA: TGTGCCAGCAGCGCTAGCGGGGTTTCGTACATTCAGTACTTC. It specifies CASSASGVSYIQYF.

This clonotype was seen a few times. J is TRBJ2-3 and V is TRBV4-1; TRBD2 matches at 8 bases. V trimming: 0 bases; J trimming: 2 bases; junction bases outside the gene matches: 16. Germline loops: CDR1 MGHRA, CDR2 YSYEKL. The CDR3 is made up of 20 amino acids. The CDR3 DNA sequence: TGCGCCAGCAGCCAAGATGGAGGTAGCGGGGAGTGGGGCTACACAGATACGCAGTATTTT. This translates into CASSQDGGSGEWGYTDTQYF.

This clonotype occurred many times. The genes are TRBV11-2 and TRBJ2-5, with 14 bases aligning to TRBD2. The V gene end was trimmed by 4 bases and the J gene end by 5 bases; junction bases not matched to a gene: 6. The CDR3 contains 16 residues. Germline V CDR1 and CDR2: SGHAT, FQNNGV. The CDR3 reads CASSSGLAGVGETQYF. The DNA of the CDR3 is TGTGCCAGCAGCTCGGGACTAGCGGGAGTCGGGGAGACCCAGTACTTC.

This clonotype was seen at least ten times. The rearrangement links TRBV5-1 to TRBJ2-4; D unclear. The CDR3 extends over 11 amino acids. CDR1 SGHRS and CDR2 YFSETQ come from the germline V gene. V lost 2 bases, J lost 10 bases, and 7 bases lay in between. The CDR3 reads CASSLQGIQYF. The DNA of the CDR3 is TGCGCCAGCAGCTTACAAGGAATTCAGTACTTC. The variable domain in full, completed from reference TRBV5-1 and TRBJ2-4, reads KAGVTQTPRYLIKTRGQQVTLSCSPISGHRSVSWYQQTPGQGLQFLFEYFSETQRNKGNFPGRFSGRQFSNSRSEMNVSTLELGDSALYLCASSLQGIQYFGAGTRLSVL.

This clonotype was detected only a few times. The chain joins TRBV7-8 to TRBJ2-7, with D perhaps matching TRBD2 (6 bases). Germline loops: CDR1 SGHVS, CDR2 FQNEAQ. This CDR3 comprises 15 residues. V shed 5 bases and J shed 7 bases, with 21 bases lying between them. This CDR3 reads CASSPGGTGVGEQYF. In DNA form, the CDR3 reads TGTGCCAGCAGCCCAGGAGGAACGGGAGTTGGAGAGCAGTACTTC.

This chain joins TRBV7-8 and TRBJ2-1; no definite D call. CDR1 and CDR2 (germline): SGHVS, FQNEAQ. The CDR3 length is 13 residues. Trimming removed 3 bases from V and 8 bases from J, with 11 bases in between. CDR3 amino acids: CASSLVEADEQFF. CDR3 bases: TGTGCCAGCAGCTTGGTTGAGGCCGATGAGCAGTTCTTC.

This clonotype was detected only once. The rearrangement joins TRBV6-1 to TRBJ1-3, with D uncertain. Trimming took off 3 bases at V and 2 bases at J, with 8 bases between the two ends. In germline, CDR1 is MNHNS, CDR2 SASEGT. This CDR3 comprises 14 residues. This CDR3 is CASSDLGAGNTIYF. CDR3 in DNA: TGTGCCAGCAGTGACTTGGGAGCTGGAAACACCATATATTTT.